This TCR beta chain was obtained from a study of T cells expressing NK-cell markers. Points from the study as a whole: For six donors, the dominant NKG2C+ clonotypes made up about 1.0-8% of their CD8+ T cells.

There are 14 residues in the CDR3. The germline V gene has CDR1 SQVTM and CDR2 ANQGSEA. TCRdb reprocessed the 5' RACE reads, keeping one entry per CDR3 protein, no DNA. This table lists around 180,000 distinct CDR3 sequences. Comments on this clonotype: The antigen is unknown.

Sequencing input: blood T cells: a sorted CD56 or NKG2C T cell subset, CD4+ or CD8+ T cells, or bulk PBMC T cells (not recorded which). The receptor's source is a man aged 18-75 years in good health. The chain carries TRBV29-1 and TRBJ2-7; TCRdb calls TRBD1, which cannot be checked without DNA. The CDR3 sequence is CSVEFTDRGYEQYF.